The 3 T cell receptor beta chains below were found in one sample sequenced in a study of cytomegalovirus exposure and HLA in healthy donors. Only in-frame clones appear in the TCRdb table, and some are missing; sequencing was by immunoSEQ multiplex PCR. The profile shows under 250,000 clones, around 90% of them singletons. The sample comprised PBMCs. Receptor source: a woman aged 18-29 years in good health and CMV-seropositive.

CDR3 in DNA: TGCGCCAGCAGCCAGTTCCGGGACAGATACGAGCAGTACTTC. Translation gives CASSQFRDRYEQYF. The chain is built from TRBV4-1 and TRBJ2-7; 7 nucleotides line up with TRBD1. V dropped 3 bases and J dropped 4; count of bases not matched to a gene: 6. The CDR3 covers 14 residues. Per the germline V gene, CDR1 is MGHRA and CDR2 is YSYEKL.

The chain links TRBV10-2 to TRBJ2-5, with 9 bases that match TRBD2. Germline CDR1 is WSHSY and CDR2 is SAAADI. J gave up 2 bases and V 7 bases, and 5 bases lay outside the gene matches. The CDR3 covers 14 residues. In DNA, the CDR3 is TGCGCCAGCAAGATTAGCGGGAGACAAGAGACCCAGTACTTC. Its translation is CASKISGRQETQYF.

V gene TRBV6-1 combines with J gene TRBJ1-5; 8 nucleotides line up with TRBD1. CDR1 and CDR2 from the germline V gene are MNHNS and SASEGT. The V segment lost 5 bases and the J segment 7 bases; nucleotides outside the gene matches: 7. This CDR3 contains 14 residues. The CDR3, as DNA: TGTGCCAGCAGTTCGGGACAGGCGGTGCAGCCCCAGCATTTT. Its protein is CASSSGQAVQPQHF.